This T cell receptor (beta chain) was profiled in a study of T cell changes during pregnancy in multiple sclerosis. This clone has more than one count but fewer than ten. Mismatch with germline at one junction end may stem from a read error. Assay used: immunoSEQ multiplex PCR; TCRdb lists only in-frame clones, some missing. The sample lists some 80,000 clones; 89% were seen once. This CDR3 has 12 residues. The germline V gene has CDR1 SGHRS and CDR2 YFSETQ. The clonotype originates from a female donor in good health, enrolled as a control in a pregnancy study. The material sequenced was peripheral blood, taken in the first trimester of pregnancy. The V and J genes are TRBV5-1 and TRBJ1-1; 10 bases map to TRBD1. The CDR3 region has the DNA TGCGCCAGCAGGTTGGGACAGGGGGAAGCTTTCTTT. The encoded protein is CASRLGQGEAFF.